The clone carrying this T cell receptor (beta chain) was detected only a few times. Its antigen is as yet unknown. As part of sample collection, lesional scalp punch biopsies and peripheral blood were taken from alopecia areata patients. The data derive from a study of CD8+ T cells in alopecia areata. Turning to the study itself: Treated patients took oral tofacitinib at 5 to 10 mg twice daily. The tofacitinib course ran for 6 to 18 months and was followed by 6 months off drug.

Overall study results and limits: It was lesional scalp, especially alopecia totalis/universalis, that showed higher clonality than normal scalp.

RNA, once extracted, was reverse transcribed into cDNA for use as the sequencing template. Libraries were prepared by immunoSEQ multiplex PCR; TCRdb keeps only in-frame clonotypes and omits some of them. The sample includes about 98,000 clones, around two fifths of them seen just once. V was clipped by 2 bases and J by 4 bases; unmatched bases: 10. Germline V lookup: CDR1 SQVTM, CDR2 ANQGSEA. There are 16 residues in the CDR3. Source material: CD4+ T cells sorted from blood. The TCR comes from a human donor with alopecia areata. The V gene is TRBV29-1, the J gene TRBJ2-2, with 7 positions matching TRBD2. Here the CDR3 reads CSVERLRGGITGELFF. The CDR3 bases are TGCAGCGTTGAAAGGTTGAGGGGAGGGATCACCGGGGAGCTGTTTTTT.